The next 4 T cell receptor beta chains were all read from a single sample in a study of cytomegalovirus exposure and HLA in healthy donors. The PCR used 60 Vbeta and 13 Jbeta primers. The assay was immunoSEQ multiplex PCR, and TCRdb's table has in-frame clones only and misses some. The table lists under 200,000 clones, over 70% of them singletons, with 5% to 7% in the top ten. Sequencing was carried out using PBMCs. The origin of the receptors is a middle-aged man in good health and CMV-seronegative.

V gene TRBV5-1 combines with J gene TRBJ2-7; 7 nucleotides agree with TRBD1. The CDR3 runs 15 residues. Germline V gives CDR1 SGHRS, CDR2 YFSETQ. V lost 7 bases to trimming and J lost 1 base; unmatched junction nucleotides: 11. This chain's CDR3 is CASSLTGKGSYEQYF. In DNA, the CDR3 is TGCGCCAGCTCGTTGACAGGGAAAGGATCCTACGAGCAGTACTTC. The entire variable domain, with the rest obtained from reference TRBV5-1 and TRBJ2-7, is as follows: KAGVTQTPRYLIKTRGQQVTLSCSPISGHRSVSWYQQTPGQGLQFLFEYFSETQRNKGNFPGRFSGRQFSNSRSEMNVSTLELGDSALYLCASSLTGKGSYEQYFGPGTRLTVT.

This chain connects TRBV5-1 to TRBJ2-1; tentative D call: TRBD2 (5 bases). V was pared by 0 bases and J by 3 bases, with 10 bases between. The CDR3 has 15 residues. Germline assignment: CDR1 SGHRS and CDR2 YFSETQ. The CDR3: CASSLVGGSYNEQFF. CDR3 DNA: TGCGCCAGCAGCTTGGTAGGAGGAAGCTACAATGAGCAGTTCTTC.

The CDR3 bases are TGTGCCAGCAGCCCAGGTGCGGGACCGGCCTACGAGCAGTACTTC. Translated: CASSPGAGPAYEQYF. This chain joins TRBV7-8 and TRBJ2-7; D might be TRBD2 (6 bases). The germline V gene encodes CDR1 SGHVS and CDR2 FQNEAQ. With 5 bases removed from V and 2 bases from J, the gap between germline ends came to 16 bases. The length of the CDR3 is 15 residues. The full variable domain, rest sourced from reference TRBV7-8 and TRBJ2-7, is GAGVSQSPRYKVAKRGQDVALRCDPISGHVSLFWYQQALGQGPEFLTYFQNEAQLDKSGLPSDRFFAERPEGSVSTLKIQRTQQEDSAVYLCASSPGAGPAYEQYFGPGTRLTVT.

The J gene is TRBJ2-7, the V gene TRBV10-3, with TRBD1 matching over 7 bases. This CDR3 has 15 amino acids. Germline V gene lookup returns CDR1 ENHRY and CDR2 SYGVKD. V gave up 0 bases and J gave up 5 bases; unmatched junction bases: 7. CDR3 protein: CAISESADRMNEQYF. The CDR3 nucleotides are TGTGCCATCAGTGAGTCGGCGGACAGGATGAACGAGCAGTACTTC.